This passage covers 7 T cell receptor beta chains from one sample sequenced in a study of shared clonotypes between healthy human individuals. Assay: immunoSEQ multiplex PCR; the TCRdb copy retains only in-frame clones and omits some. The sample lists hundreds of thousands of clones, approximately 73% seen once, with around 1.7% in the top ten. Sequenced sample: memory CD4+ T cells sorted from blood. The subset here: CD45RA-negative fraction. The receptors here all came from a woman in her thirties in good health.

The chain carries TRBV6-5 and TRBJ2-7; D uncertain. The V end lost 8 bases, the J end lost 1 base, and 6 bases lay between the germline ends. Germline V CDR1 and CDR2: MNHEY, SVGAGI. This CDR3 is 11 amino acids long. The chain's CDR3 is CASAESYEQYF. As DNA, the CDR3 is TGTGCCAGCGCGGAATCCTACGAGCAGTACTTC.

This clone has only a few counts. The rearrangement joins TRBV5-1 to TRBJ2-1; weak D call: TRBD2 (6 bases). The CDR3 has 15 residues. Germline-derived CDR1 and CDR2 are SGHRS and YFSETQ. Trimming took off 4 bases at V and 3 bases at J, with 14 bases between the two ends. The chain's CDR3 is CASSRDFVLYNEQFF. CDR3 DNA: TGCGCCAGCAGCAGGGACTTTGTTCTCTACAATGAGCAGTTCTTC.

The V and J genes are TRBV5-1 and TRBJ1-4; D remains ambiguous. This CDR3 spans 14 amino acids. Germline V gene sequence: CDR1 SGHRS, CDR2 YFSETQ. Deletions cut 1 base from V and 7 bases from J, with 11 bases between. This CDR3 reads CASSLPGNGEKLFF. The CDR3 nucleotides read TGCGCCAGCAGCTTGCCCGGGAACGGTGAAAAACTGTTTTTT.

The chain is built from TRBV28 and TRBJ2-4, with 7 bases lining up with TRBD1. V dropped 6 bases and J dropped 9; count of bases not matched to a gene: 14. In germline, CDR1 is MDHEN, CDR2 SYDVKM. This CDR3 has 15 amino acids. For the CDR3, the DNA is TGTGCCAGCAGCAATTATCGGGGACAGATTCGCATTCAGTACTTC. This gives the protein CASSNYRGQIRIQYF.

The CDR3 DNA sequence: TGTGCCAGCAGCCCATTCACGGATGAGCAGTTCTTC. This codes for CASSPFTDEQFF. This chain uses TRBV11-2 with TRBJ2-1; D remains ambiguous. The CDR3 consists of 12 residues. V was trimmed by 5 bases and J by 8 bases, leaving 10 bases between them. CDR1 and CDR2 from the germline V gene are SGHAT and FQNNGV. The variable domain in full, with the rest retrieved from reference TRBV11-2 and TRBJ2-1, is EAGVAQSPRYKIIEKRQSVAFWCNPISGHATLYWYQQILGQGPKLLIQFQNNGVVDDSQLPKDRFSAERLKGVDSTLKIQPAKLEDSAVYLCASSPFTDEQFFGPGTRLTVL.

Details on this clone: The same CDR3 also results from other DNA sequences found in this sample. The V gene is TRBV28, the J gene TRBJ1-2; no definite D call. This CDR3 has 11 amino acids. V gave up 5 bases and J gave up 5 bases, with 6 bases separating them. CDR1 is MDHEN and CDR2 is SYDVKM in the germline V gene. In nucleotides, the CDR3 is TGTGCCAGCAGTGATGGGTATGGCTACACCTTC. Translation gives CASSDGYGYTF.

The chain employs TRBV27 and TRBJ2-2; 12 bases match TRBD2. CDR1 and CDR2 from the germline V gene are MNHEY and SMNVEV (reference sequence). The CDR3 totals 15 residues. The trim removed 7 bases at V and 1 base at J, leaving 1 base unmatched. This CDR3 reads CASTGLAGNTGELFF. The DNA of the CDR3 is TGTGCCAGCACGGGACTAGCGGGGAACACCGGGGAGCTGTTTTTT.